The rows below give T cell receptor beta chains drawn from one sample of a study of blood T cell repertoires in COVID-19. Measured with immunoSEQ multiplex PCR; TCRdb has only the in-frame clones, and not every one. In the table there are just over 90,000 clones, more than 65% of which are singletons. Sequenced: peripheral blood. The receptors here all came from a human donor in a cohort sampled during active COVID-19. The CDR3 runs from the conserved cysteine through the conserved F or W. Fields, in order: D gene, clone size, J gene, V gene, CDR3 DNA, CDR3 protein. A D gene is named only where the DNA matches it firmly. Clone size is shown for a subset of rows, as once, few, many or a class of expanded clone.

>-|many|TRBJ2-2|TRBV7-8
TGTGCCAGCAGCACCCTTGGGACTTTGAACACCGGGGAGCTGTTTTTT
CASSTLGTLNTGELFF
>TRBD2|-|TRBJ2-2|TRBV7-2
TGTGCCAGCAGCTTAGATAGCGGGACTGGCGGGGAGCTGTTTTTT
CASSLDSGTGGELFF
>-|-|TRBJ1-2|TRBV18
TGTGCCAGCTCGCTCGACAGGAGTAACTATGGCTACACCTTC
CASSLDRSNYGYTF
>-|-|TRBJ2-1|TRBV25-1
TGTGCCAGCAGTGCTGCACTTTACTACAATGAGCAGTTCTTC
CASSAALYYNEQFF
>TRBD1|-|TRBJ1-1|TRBV11-1
TGTGCCAGCAGTTTTCCACAGGGGAAGAGGAACACTGAAGCTTTCTTT
CASSFPQGKRNTEAFF
>-|-|TRBJ2-1|TRBV9
TGTGCCAGCAGCGTAGCGGGGATCTACAATGAGCAGTTCTTC
CASSVAGIYNEQFF
>TRBD1|-|TRBJ1-1|TRBV6-5
TGTGCCAGCAGAAAGTGGACAGGCCATGAAGCTTTCTTT
CASRKWTGHEAFF
>TRBD2|-|TRBJ2-7|TRBV7-6
TGTGCCAGCAGCGCCGGGACTAGCAGCGAGCAGTTC
CASSAGTSSEQF
>TRBD1|-|TRBJ1-2|TRBV30
TGTGCCTGGAGGGGGACAGGCGGTGGCTACACCTTC
CAWRGTGGGYTF
>-|-|TRBJ1-5|TRBV19
TGTGCCAGTAGTATGGGCCAGTATAGCAATCAGCCCCAGCATTTT
CASSMGQYSNQPQHF
>TRBD2|-|TRBJ2-5|TRBV20-1
TGCAGTGCAAGTACCGGGACTAGCGGGCCACAAGAGACCCAGTACTTC
CSASTGTSGPQETQYF
>-|-|TRBJ1-1|TRBV10-3
TGTGCCATCAGTGAGCCCAAGCAGGTGCAAGCTTTCTTT
CAISEPKQVQAFF
>-|once|TRBJ1-6|TRBV4-2
TGTGCCAGCAGCCAAGAAAGAGGGCAGGGGTCTAATTCACCCCTCCACTTT
CASSQERGQGSNSPLHF
>-|-|TRBJ2-7|TRBV12-3/TRBV12-4
TGTGCCAGCAGGGGGGGAACCTACGAGCAGTACTTC
CASRGGTYEQYF
>-|-|TRBJ2-1|TRBV28
TGTGCCAGCAGTCAGACAGACAGTTACAATGAGCAGTTCTTC
CASSQTDSYNEQFF
>TRBD1|medium-sized|TRBJ1-6|TRBV5-6
TGTGCCAGCAGCGTGGGACAGGGGAATTCACCCCTCCACTTT
CASSVGQGNSPLHF
>-|-|TRBJ1-4|TRBV15
TGTGCCACCAGCAGAGATAGGAGCCGTAATGAAAAACTGTTTTTT
CATSRDRSRNEKLFF
>TRBD1|-|TRBJ1-2|TRBV28
TGTGCCAGCAGTTTTCGACAGGGAGGCGGTAACTATGGCTACACCTTC
CASSFRQGGGNYGYTF
>TRBD2|-|TRBJ2-7|TRBV28
TGTGCCAGCAGTTCTCCTGGGACTAGCGGGAGGAACGAGCAGTACTTC
CASSSPGTSGRNEQYF
>TRBD1|-|TRBJ1-2|TRBV28
TGTGCCACCGGACAGGGCGGCGAAGGCTACACCTTC
CATGQGGEGYTF
>-|-|TRBJ1-3|TRBV19
TGTGCCAGTAGTATAGAACCTGACAGATTCTCTGGAAACACCATATATTTT
CASSIEPDRFSGNTIYF
>TRBD2|once|TRBJ2-1|TRBV14
TGTGCCAGCAGCCAAGAGAGACTAGCGGGAGTATATGAGCAGTTCTTC
CASSQERLAGVYEQFF
>-|-|TRBJ1-5|TRBV28
TGTGCCAGCAGTCGAGAGGAGGGCCGGGGGAATCAGCCCCAGCATTTT
CASSREEGRGNQPQHF
>TRBD2|-|TRBJ2-5|TRBV28
TGTGCCAGCAGTTTAAGGTCCAGGACTAGCGGGAGGGCCAAAGGTTTGGAGACCCAGTACTTC
CASSLRSRTSGRAKGLETQYF
>-|once|TRBJ2-2|TRBV2
TGTGCCAGCAGTGGGAGTAGGTCCGGGGAGCTGTTTTTT
CASSGSRSGELFF
>-|-|TRBJ1-5|TRBV3-1/TRBV3-2
TGTGCCAGCAGCGCAGGACAGATTAGCAATCAGCCCCAGCATTTT
CASSAGQISNQPQHF
>TRBD1|once|TRBJ1-1|TRBV18
TGTGCCAGCTCACCGGTTGGTACAGGGGTGTACACTGAAGCTTTCTTT
CASSPVGTGVYTEAFF
>-|-|TRBJ1-5|TRBV23-1
TGCGCCAGCAGTCAATATTCCCCGTGCAGGGGAAAGTATCAGCCCCAGCATTTT
CASSQYSPCRGKYQPQHF
>TRBD1|-|TRBJ1-5|TRBV19
TGTGCCAGTAGTACTACAGGGGACGGTCAGCCCCAGCATTTT
CASSTTGDGQPQHF
>TRBD2|-|TRBJ2-2|TRBV5-1
TGCGCCAGCAGCACCCCGGGACTAGGGGACGCCGGGGAGCTGTTTTTT
CASSTPGLGDAGELFF
>-|-|TRBJ1-6|TRBV6-5
TGTGCCAGCAGTATGCGACACTATAATTCACCCCTCCACTTT
CASSMRHYNSPLHF
>-|-|TRBJ2-1|TRBV11-2
TGTGCCAGCAGCTATACCCTGCGTATCTCCTACAATGAGCAGTTCTTC
CASSYTLRISYNEQFF
>-|few|TRBJ1-1|TRBV4-2
TGTGCCAGTGGTAAGACAGGTGAAGCTTTCTTT
CASGKTGEAFF
>-|-|TRBJ1-1|TRBV19
TGTGCCAGTACCCGCGCAGGGGTGAACACTGAAGCTTTCTTT
CASTRAGVNTEAFF
>-|-|TRBJ2-1|TRBV21-1
TGTGCCAGCAGCAACTGGCGGGAGGGCCGAGTCTACAATGAGCAGTTCTTC
CASSNWREGRVYNEQFF
>TRBD1|few|TRBJ1-6|TRBV5-6
TGTGCCAGCAGCTTCGGACAGGGGCGCAATTCACCCCTCCACTTT
CASSFGQGRNSPLHF
>TRBD1|-|TRBJ2-2|TRBV29-1
TGCAGCGTCGCAAGACAGGGGAACACCGGGGAGCTGTTTTTT
CSVARQGNTGELFF
>TRBD2|once|TRBJ2-3|TRBV5-1
TGCGCCAGCAGCTTCCTACCAGCGGGGGCCGACACAGATACGCAGTATTTT
CASSFLPAGADTDTQYF
>-|-|TRBJ2-1|TRBV7-8
TGTGCCAGCAGCTTTGGAGGGAGTTGGGATGAGCAGTTCTTC
CASSFGGSWDEQFF
>TRBD2|-|TRBJ2-1|TRBV24-1
TGTGCCACCCACAGCGGGGGGGAAAACAATGAGCAGTTCTTC
CATHSGGENNEQFF